This TCR beta chain came from a study of blood T cell repertoires in COVID-19. About the research overall: PBMCs, B-cell-depleted T cells, or T cells provided the cDNA or gDNA that made up the material.

Seattle researchers signed up patients amid active infection and tracked them longitudinally. Libraries were prepared by immunoSEQ multiplex PCR; TCRdb keeps only in-frame clonotypes and omits some of them. The table includes about 70,000 clones, roughly 90% detected once. The sequence was obtained from a man aged 45-65 years with COVID-19, enrolled during active disease. Sequencing was carried out using peripheral blood.

CDR3 DNA sequence: TGTGCCAGCAGCCGAGGGACTAGCCCGCCCTACGAGCAGTACTTC. It specifies CASSRGTSPPYEQYF. The rearrangement links TRBV7-9 to TRBJ2-7, with 9 positions matching TRBD2. V dropped 5 bases and J dropped 2; count of bases not matched to a gene: 7. CDR1 and CDR2 (germline): SEHNR, FQNEAQ (reference sequence). The CDR3 loop spans 15 amino acids.